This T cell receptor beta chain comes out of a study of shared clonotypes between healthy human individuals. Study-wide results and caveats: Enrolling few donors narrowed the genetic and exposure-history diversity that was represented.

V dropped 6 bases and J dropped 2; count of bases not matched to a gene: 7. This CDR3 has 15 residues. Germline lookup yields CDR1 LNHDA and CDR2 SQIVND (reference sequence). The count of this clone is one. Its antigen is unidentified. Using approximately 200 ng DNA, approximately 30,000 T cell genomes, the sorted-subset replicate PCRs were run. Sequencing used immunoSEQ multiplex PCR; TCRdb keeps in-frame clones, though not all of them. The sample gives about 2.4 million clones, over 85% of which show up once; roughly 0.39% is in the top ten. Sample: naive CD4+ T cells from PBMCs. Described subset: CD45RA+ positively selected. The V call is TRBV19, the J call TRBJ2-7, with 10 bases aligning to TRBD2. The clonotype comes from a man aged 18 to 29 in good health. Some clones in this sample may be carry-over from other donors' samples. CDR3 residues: CASSKSGREPYEQYF. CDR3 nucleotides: TGTGCCAGTAGCAAGAGCGGGAGGGAGCCCTACGAGCAGTACTTC.